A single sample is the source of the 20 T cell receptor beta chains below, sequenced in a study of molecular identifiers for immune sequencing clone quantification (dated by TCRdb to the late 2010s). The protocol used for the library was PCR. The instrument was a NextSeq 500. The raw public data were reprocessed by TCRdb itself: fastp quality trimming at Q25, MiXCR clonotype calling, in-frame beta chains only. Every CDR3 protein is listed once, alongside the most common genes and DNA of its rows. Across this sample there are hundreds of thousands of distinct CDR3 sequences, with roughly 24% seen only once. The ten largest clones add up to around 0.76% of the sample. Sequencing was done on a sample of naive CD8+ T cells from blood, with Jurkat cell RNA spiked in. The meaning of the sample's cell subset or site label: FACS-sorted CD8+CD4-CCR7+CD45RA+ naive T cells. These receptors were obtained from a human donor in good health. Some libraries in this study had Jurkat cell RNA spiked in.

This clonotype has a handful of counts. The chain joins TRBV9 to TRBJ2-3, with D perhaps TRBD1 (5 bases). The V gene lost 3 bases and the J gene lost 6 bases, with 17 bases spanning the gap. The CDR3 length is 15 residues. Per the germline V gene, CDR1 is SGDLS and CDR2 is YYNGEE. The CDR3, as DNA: TGTGCCAGCAGCGCCCGTGGCGCTCCAGGGGATACGCAGTATTTT. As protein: CASSARGAPGDTQYF.

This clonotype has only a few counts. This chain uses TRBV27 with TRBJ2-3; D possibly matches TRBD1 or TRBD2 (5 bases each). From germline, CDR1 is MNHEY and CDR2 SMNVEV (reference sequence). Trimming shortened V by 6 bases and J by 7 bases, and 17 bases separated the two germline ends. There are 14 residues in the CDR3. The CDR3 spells CASSRLGERHTQYF. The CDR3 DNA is TGTGCCAGCAGCCGGTTGGGGGAGAGGCATACGCAGTATTTT.

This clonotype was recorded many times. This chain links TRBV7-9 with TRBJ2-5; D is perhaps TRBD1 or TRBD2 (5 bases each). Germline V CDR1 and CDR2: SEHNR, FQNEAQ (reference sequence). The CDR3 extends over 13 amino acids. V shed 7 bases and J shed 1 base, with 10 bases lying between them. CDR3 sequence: CASTRDGQETQYF. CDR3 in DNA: TGTGCCAGCACCCGGGACGGCCAAGAGACCCAGTACTTC.

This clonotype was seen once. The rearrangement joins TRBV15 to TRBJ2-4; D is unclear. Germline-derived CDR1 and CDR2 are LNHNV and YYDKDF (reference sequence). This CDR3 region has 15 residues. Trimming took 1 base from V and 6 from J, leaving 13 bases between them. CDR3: CATSRAAPAGNIQYF. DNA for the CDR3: TGTGCCACCAGCAGAGCGGCTCCCGCAGGAAACATTCAGTACTTC.

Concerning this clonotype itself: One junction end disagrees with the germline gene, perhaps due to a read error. CDR3 residues: CASVLDLFLNTEAFF. CDR3 sequence (DNA): TGTGCTAGTGTTTTGGATTTATTTTTAAACACTGAAGCTTTCTTT. V and J are TRBV12-5 and TRBJ1-1, with D hard to call. In germline, CDR1 is LGHNT, CDR2 FRNRAP. This CDR3 spans 15 amino acids.

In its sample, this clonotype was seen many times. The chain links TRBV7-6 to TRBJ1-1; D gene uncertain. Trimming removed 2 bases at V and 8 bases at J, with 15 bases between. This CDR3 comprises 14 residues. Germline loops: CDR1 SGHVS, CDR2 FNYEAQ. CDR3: CASSLQRQGREAFF. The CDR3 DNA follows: TGTGCCAGCAGCTTACAAAGACAAGGCCGAGAAGCTTTCTTT.

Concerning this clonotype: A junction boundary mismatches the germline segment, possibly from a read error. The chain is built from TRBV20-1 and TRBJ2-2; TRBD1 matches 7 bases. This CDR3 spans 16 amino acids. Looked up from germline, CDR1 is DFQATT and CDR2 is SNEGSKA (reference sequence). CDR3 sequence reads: CGARTGQAIYTGELFF. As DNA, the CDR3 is TGCGGTGCTAGAACCGGACAGGCAATTTACACCGGGGAGCTGTTTTTT.

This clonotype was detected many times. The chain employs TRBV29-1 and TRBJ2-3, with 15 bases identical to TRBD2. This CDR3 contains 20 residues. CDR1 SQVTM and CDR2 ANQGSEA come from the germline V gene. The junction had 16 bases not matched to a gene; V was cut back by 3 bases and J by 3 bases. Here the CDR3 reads CSVEFGTSGGTDTTTDTQYF. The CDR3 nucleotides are TGCAGCGTTGAGTTTGGGACTAGCGGGGGGACCGACACGACGACAGATACGCAGTATTTT.

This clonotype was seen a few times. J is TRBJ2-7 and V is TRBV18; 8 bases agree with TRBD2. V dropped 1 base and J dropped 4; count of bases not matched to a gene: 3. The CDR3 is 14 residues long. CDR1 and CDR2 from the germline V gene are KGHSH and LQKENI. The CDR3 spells CASSPQPSGYEQYF. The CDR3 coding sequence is TGTGCCAGCTCACCACAGCCTAGCGGGTACGAGCAGTACTTC.

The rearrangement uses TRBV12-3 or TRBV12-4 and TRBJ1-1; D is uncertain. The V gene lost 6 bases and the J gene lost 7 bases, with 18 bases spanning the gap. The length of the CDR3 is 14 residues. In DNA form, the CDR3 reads TGTGCCAGCAGCCATTGGAAAGGGCGCTATGAAGCTTTCTTT. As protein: CASSHWKGRYEAFF.

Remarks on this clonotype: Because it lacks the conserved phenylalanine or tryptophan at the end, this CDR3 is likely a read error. For the CDR3, the DNA is TGTGCCAGCAGCCAAACGTGGGACCAAGAGACCCAGTACTCC. Translating gives CASSQTWDQETQYS. The chain is built from TRBV28 and TRBJ2-5; D gene unclear. The CDR3 has 14 residues. The V end lost 6 bases, the J end lost 0 bases, and 11 bases lay between the germline ends. Germline-derived CDR1 and CDR2 are MDHEN and SYDVKM.

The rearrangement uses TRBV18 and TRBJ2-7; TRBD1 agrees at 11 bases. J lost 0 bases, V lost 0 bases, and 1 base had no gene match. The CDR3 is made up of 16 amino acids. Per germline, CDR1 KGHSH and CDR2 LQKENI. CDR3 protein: CASSPPDRGHSYEQYF. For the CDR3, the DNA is TGTGCCAGCTCACCACCGGACAGGGGGCACTCCTACGAGCAGTACTTC.

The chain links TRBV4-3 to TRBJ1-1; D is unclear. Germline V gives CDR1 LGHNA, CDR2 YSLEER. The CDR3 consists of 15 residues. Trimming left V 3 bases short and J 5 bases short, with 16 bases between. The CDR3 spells CASSHVFSGLTEAFF. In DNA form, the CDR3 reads TGCGCCAGCAGCCATGTGTTTTCGGGGTTAACTGAAGCTTTCTTT.

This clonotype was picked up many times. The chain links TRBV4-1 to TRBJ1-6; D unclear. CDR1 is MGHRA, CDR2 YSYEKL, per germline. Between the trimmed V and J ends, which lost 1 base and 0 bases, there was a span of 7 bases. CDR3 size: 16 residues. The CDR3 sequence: CASSQGSSSYNSPLHF. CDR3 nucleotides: TGCGCCAGCAGCCAAGGATCGAGCTCCTATAATTCACCCCTCCACTTT.

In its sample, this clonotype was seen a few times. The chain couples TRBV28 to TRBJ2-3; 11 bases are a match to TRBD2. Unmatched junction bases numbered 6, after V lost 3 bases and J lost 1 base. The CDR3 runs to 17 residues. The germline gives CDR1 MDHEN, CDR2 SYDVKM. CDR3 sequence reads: CASSLDWTSGRTDTQYF. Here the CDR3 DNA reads TGTGCCAGCAGTTTGGATTGGACTAGCGGGCGCACAGATACGCAGTATTTT.

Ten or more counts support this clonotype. CDR3 residues: CASSQTTDPYNEQFF. CDR3 coding DNA: TGCGCCAGCAGCCAAACTACCGACCCCTACAATGAGCAGTTCTTC. The chain recombines TRBV4-1 with TRBJ2-1; no firm D call. V lost 2 bases and J 2 bases, leaving 10 bases between the germline ends. This CDR3 has 15 amino acids. CDR1 MGHRA and CDR2 YSYEKL come from the germline V gene.

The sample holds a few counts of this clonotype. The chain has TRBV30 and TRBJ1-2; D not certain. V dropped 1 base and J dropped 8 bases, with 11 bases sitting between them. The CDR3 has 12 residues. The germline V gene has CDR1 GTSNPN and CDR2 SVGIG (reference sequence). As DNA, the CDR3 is TGTGCCTGGAGTGGAGGGTTTGAGGGCTACACCTTC. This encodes CAWSGGFEGYTF.

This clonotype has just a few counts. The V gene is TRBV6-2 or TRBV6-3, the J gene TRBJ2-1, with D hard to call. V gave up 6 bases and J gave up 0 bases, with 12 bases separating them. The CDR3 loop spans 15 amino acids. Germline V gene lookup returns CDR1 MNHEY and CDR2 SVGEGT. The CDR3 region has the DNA TGTGCCAGCAGCAGCGTTCTCTACTCCTACAATGAGCAGTTCTTC. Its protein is CASSSVLYSYNEQFF.

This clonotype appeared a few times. This chain's CDR3 is CASSLGQGWSNEKLFF. For the CDR3, the DNA is TGTGCCAGCAGCTTGGGACAGGGTTGGAGTAATGAAAAACTGTTTTTT. The chain combines TRBV5-6 with TRBJ1-4, with 7 nucleotides matching TRBD1. The CDR3 totals 16 residues. In germline, CDR1 is SGHDT, CDR2 YYEEEE. V dropped 0 bases and J dropped 4; count of bases not matched to a gene: 6.

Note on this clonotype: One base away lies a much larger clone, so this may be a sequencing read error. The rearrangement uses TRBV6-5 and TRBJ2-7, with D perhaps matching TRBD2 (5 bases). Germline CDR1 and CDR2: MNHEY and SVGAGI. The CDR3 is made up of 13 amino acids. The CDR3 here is CASSYSLVGEQSF. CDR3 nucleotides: TGTGCCAGCAGTTACTCACTAGTAGGCGAGCAGTCCTTC.